These 28 T cell receptor beta chains were sequenced from one sample in a study of human T cells and chemical hapten exposure. The starting material, unfractionated whole blood, was used for total RNA extraction. MiXCR, applied by TCRdb to the 5' RACE reads, yields one record per CDR3 protein. Of 75,000 or so distinct CDR3 sequences in the sample, about 15% were seen once. These TCRs come from a female donor in good health.

This clonotype was recorded a few times. The chain is built from TRBV6-1 and TRBJ1-1; no firm D call. Trimming removed 6 bases at V and 0 bases at J, with 14 bases between. Germline loops: CDR1 MNHNS, CDR2 SASEGT. The length of the CDR3 is 15 residues. CDR3 nucleotide sequence: TGTGCCAGCAGGATGGAGGGTTCCATGAACACTGAAGCTTTCTTT. The encoded protein is CASRMEGSMNTEAFF.

This chain joins TRBV20-1 and TRBJ2-3, with 11 bases identical to TRBD2. The germline V gene encodes CDR1 DFQATT and CDR2 SNEGSKA (reference sequence). With V trimmed by 5 bases and J by 5 bases, 3 bases remained unmatched. The CDR3 runs 13 residues. CDR3 sequence (DNA): TGCAGTGCTCGACTAGCGGGACTAGATACGCAGTATTTT. It translates to CSARLAGLDTQYF.

This chain links TRBV20-1 with TRBJ2-7; no reliable D call. The V gene lost 5 bases and the J gene lost 5 bases, with 19 bases spanning the gap. Germline V CDR1 and CDR2: DFQATT, SNEGSKA (reference sequence). CDR3 length: 14 amino acids. The DNA for the CDR3 is TGCAGTGCTCAAGAAGGAGCTGTCGACGACGAGCAGTACTTC. Amino acids: CSAQEGAVDDEQYF.

V usage is TRBV5-8 and J usage is TRBJ2-6; maybe TRBD2 (6 bases). Trimming pared 0 bases from V and 1 base from J, leaving 8 bases between. Per germline, CDR1 SGHTS and CDR2 YDEGEE. The CDR3 has 16 residues. The CDR3 coding sequence is TGTGCCAGCAGCTTGGGTCGGGGGTCTGGGGCCAACGTCCTGACTTTC. Protein sequence: CASSLGRGSGANVLTF.

The rearrangement links TRBV6-6 to TRBJ2-5; a weak D match, TRBD2 (7 bases). Germline CDR1 MNHNY, CDR2 SVGAGI (reference sequence). The V and J ends lost 7 bases and 2 bases respectively, with 14 bases between them. The CDR3 totals 14 residues. The CDR3 protein is CASTPRGTQETQYF. The DNA of the CDR3 is TGTGCCAGCACCCCGCGGGGGACACAAGAGACCCAGTACTTC.

The table lists this clonotype with a few counts. The J gene is TRBJ2-6, the V gene TRBV10-3; D gene unclear. Germline CDR1 reads ENHRY; CDR2 reads SYGVKD. V was shortened by 10 bases and J by 0 bases, with 13 bases between the two germline ends. The CDR3 is made up of 15 amino acids. The CDR3 sequence is CATSLHDSGANVLTF. The DNA for the CDR3 is TGTGCCACCTCTTTACACGACTCTGGGGCCAACGTCCTGACTTTC.

The genes are TRBV28 and TRBJ1-5; TRBD1 is a possible D gene (5 bases). The germline gives CDR1 MDHEN, CDR2 SYDVKM. V was clipped by 7 bases and J by 2 bases, with 15 bases between them. The CDR3 spans 15 residues. CDR3 nucleotide sequence: TGTGCCAGCACCCAAAGGGGCAGGGGCAATCAGCCCCAGCATTTT. Protein: CASTQRGRGNQPQHF.

The rearrangement joins TRBV2 to TRBJ2-5; maybe TRBD1 (5 bases). Trimming stripped 5 bases from V and 1 base from J, with 11 bases between. This CDR3 contains 14 residues. Germline CDR1 is SNHLY and CDR2 is FYNNEI. The CDR3 DNA follows: TGTGCCAGCAGTTTGACAGATTTCCAAGAGACCCAGTACTTC. This encodes CASSLTDFQETQYF. The entire variable domain, with the rest obtained from reference TRBV2 and TRBJ2-5, is as follows: EPEVTQTPSHQVTQMGQEVILRCVPISNHLYFYWYRQILGQKVEFLVSFYNNEISEKSEIFDDQFSVERPDGSNFTLKIRSTKLEDSAMYFCASSLTDFQETQYFGPGTRLLVL.

The chain links TRBV7-2 to TRBJ2-3; D call uncertain. From germline, CDR1 is SGHTA and CDR2 FQGNSA. Trimming removed 4 bases from V and 5 bases from J, with 7 bases in between. The CDR3 totals 12 residues. This CDR3 reads CASSSQRDTQYF. Written as DNA, the CDR3 is TGTGCCAGCAGCTCACAGCGAGATACGCAGTATTTT.

This chain uses TRBV13 with TRBJ1-6; D call uncertain. Trimming stripped 3 bases from V and 4 bases from J, with 4 bases between. This CDR3 spans 13 amino acids. From germline, CDR1 is PRHDT and CDR2 FYEKMQ (reference sequence). CDR3 loop: CASSLTYNSPLHF. The CDR3 region has the DNA TGTGCCAGCAGCTTGACTTATAATTCACCCCTCCACTTT. Filled out from reference TRBV13 and TRBJ1-6, the complete variable domain reads AAGVIQSPRHLIKEKRETATLKCYPIPRHDTVYWYQQGPGQDPQFLISFYEKMQSDKGSIPDRFSAQQFSDYHSELNMSSLELGDSALYFCASSLTYNSPLHFGNGTRLTVT.

V gene TRBV19 combines with J gene TRBJ2-7, with 8 bases lining up with TRBD1. Per germline, CDR1 LNHDA and CDR2 SQIVND (reference sequence). After removal of 5 bases from V and 6 bases from J, the junction contained 6 bases not matched to a gene. The CDR3 is 13 residues long. The CDR3 is CASSSRQGSEQYF. CDR3 coding DNA: TGTGCCAGTAGTTCAAGACAGGGGTCCGAGCAGTACTTC.

This chain connects TRBV3-2 to TRBJ2-3; no check of the table's D call, TRBD2, against the DNA was made. TRBV3-2 is designated a pseudogene. CDR3 length equals 14 residues. CDR3 protein: CASSPGLITDTQYF. As DNA, the CDR3 is TGTGCCAGCAGCCCCGGACTGATCACAGATACGCAGTATTTT.

This chain links TRBV6-5 with TRBJ1-2; D may be TRBD1 (5 bases). With 6 bases removed from V and 0 bases from J, the gap between germline ends came to 17 bases. This CDR3 has 16 amino acids. Germline V gene data show CDR1 as MNHEY and CDR2 as SVGAGI. The CDR3: CASRRAGMGANYGYTF. The DNA for the CDR3 is TGTGCCAGCAGGAGGGCAGGGATGGGCGCTAACTATGGCTACACCTTC.

The chain is built from TRBV4-3 and TRBJ2-6; no clear D gene. CDR3 length equals 18 residues. The V gene lost 0 bases and the J gene lost 0 bases, with 12 bases spanning the gap. Germline V gene data show CDR1 as LGHNA and CDR2 as YSLEER. The DNA of the CDR3 is TGCGCCAGCAGCCAAGATGCAGCAGCTAGCTCTGGGGCCAACGTCCTGACTTTC. Protein: CASSQDAAASSGANVLTF.

This clonotype showed up just a few times. This chain joins TRBV5-1 and TRBJ2-3; D gene ambiguous. The CDR3 is 14 residues long. The germline V gene encodes CDR1 SGHRS and CDR2 YFSETQ. Trimming left V 4 bases short and J 4 bases short, with 13 bases between. The CDR3 is CASSPAAAADTQYF. CDR3 coding DNA: TGCGCCAGCAGCCCCGCGGCTGCCGCAGATACGCAGTATTTT.

The rearrangement uses TRBV7-7 and TRBJ2-5; TRBD1 or TRBD2 may be the D gene (5 bases each). The V and J ends lost 5 bases and 4 bases respectively, with 14 bases between them. CDR1 is SSHAT, CDR2 FNYEAQ, per germline (reference sequence). The CDR3 length is 14 residues. CDR3 amino acids: CASSVSDSGETQYF. The CDR3 DNA follows: TGTGCCAGCAGCGTCAGTGACAGCGGAGAGACCCAGTACTTC.

This clonotype was recorded once. V and J are TRBV7-9 and TRBJ2-5; TRBD1 agrees at 8 bases. The CDR3 totals 15 residues. The ends lost 0 bases at V and 5 bases at J; junction bases unmatched: 5. Germline CDR1 and CDR2: SEHNR and FQNEAQ (reference sequence). The DNA of the CDR3 is TGTGCCAGCAGCTTAGCGGCTGGGACAGGCGAGACCCAGTACTTC. Translated, it gives CASSLAAGTGETQYF.

This clonotype was detected a few times. The DNA for the CDR3 is TGTGCCAGCAGGAAGGGGACAGTCTGCCAAGAGACCCAGTACTTC. Translating it yields CASRKGTVCQETQYF. The genes are TRBV11-3 and TRBJ2-5, with 7 bases fitting TRBD1. There are 15 residues in the CDR3. V was clipped by 6 bases and J by 1 base; unmatched bases: 8. Per the germline V gene, CDR1 is SGHNT and CDR2 is YENEEA.

In this sample, this clonotype turned up a few times. The rearrangement links TRBV29-1 to TRBJ1-1, with a tentative D call TRBD1 (6 bases). With 6 bases removed from V and 1 base from J, the gap between germline ends came to 12 bases. Germline V CDR1 and CDR2: SQVTM, ANQGSEA. The CDR3 covers 13 residues. CDR3 loop: CSVKGQPNTEAFF. The CDR3 region has the DNA TGCAGCGTCAAAGGACAGCCGAACACTGAAGCTTTCTTT.

This clonotype was picked up a small number of times. This sequence joins TRBV20-1 and TRBJ1-6; 12 nucleotides align to TRBD1. CDR1 is DFQATT, CDR2 SNEGSKA, per germline (reference sequence). The ends lost 6 bases at V and 4 bases at J; junction bases unmatched: 10. The CDR3 contains 17 residues. The CDR3 coding sequence is TGCAGTGCGAGGGGACAGGGGGCCTCTTCTTATAATTCACCCCTCCACTTT. This sequence encodes CSARGQGASSYNSPLHF.

Only a few counts were recorded for this clonotype. The rearrangement links TRBV3-1 to TRBJ1-2, with unresolved D. Deletions cut 3 bases from V and 5 bases from J, with 10 bases between. The CDR3 sequence is 13 residues long. In germline, CDR1 is LGHDT, CDR2 YNNKEL (reference sequence). CDR3 protein: CASSHGNLYGYTF. The CDR3 region has the DNA TGTGCCAGCAGCCATGGTAACCTATATGGCTACACCTTC.

This clonotype has just a few counts. V usage is TRBV29-1 and J usage is TRBJ1-1, with D perhaps TRBD1 (6 bases). Germline CDR1 is SQVTM and CDR2 is ANQGSEA. The CDR3 is made up of 12 amino acids. The ends were cut back, 5 bases at V and 4 bases at J, with 11 bases in the middle. CDR3 protein: CSVRDTGTEAFF. The CDR3 nucleotides read TGCAGCGTTCGGGACACTGGCACTGAAGCTTTCTTT.

This chain joins TRBV20-1 and TRBJ1-5, with D maybe TRBD1 (5 bases). Germline CDR1 reads DFQATT; CDR2 reads SNEGSKA (reference sequence). The CDR3 sequence is 14 residues long. With 3 bases removed from V and 2 bases from J, the gap between germline ends came to 11 bases. CDR3 in amino acids: CSARSPGGNQPQHF. CDR3 DNA sequence: TGCAGTGCTAGGTCGCCGGGGGGCAATCAGCCCCAGCATTTT.

This clonotype was counted between two and nine times. The rearrangement uses TRBV6-5 and TRBJ2-1, with 7 bases aligning to TRBD2. Germline CDR1 MNHEY, CDR2 SVGAGI. This CDR3 contains 13 residues. V was pared by 5 bases and J by 13 bases, with 11 bases of the junction left unmatched. The CDR3 coding sequence is TGTGCCAGCAGTCGGTGGGAGGGAGGGCTTCAGTTCTTC. Amino acids: CASSRWEGGLQFF.

This clonotype was seen only a few times. V gene TRBV5-1 combines with J gene TRBJ2-1, with TRBD2 as a possible D gene (7 bases). V lost 4 bases to trimming and J lost 9 bases, with 23 bases between them. The CDR3 loop spans 16 amino acids. Germline CDR1 and CDR2: SGHRS and YFSETQ. The CDR3 spells CASSPNVGGVIVEQFF. Written as DNA, the CDR3 is TGCGCCAGCAGCCCGAACGTAGGGGGGGTAATAGTTGAGCAGTTCTTC.

This clonotype has only a few counts. The rearrangement uses TRBV2 and TRBJ2-3; D ambiguous. CDR1 and CDR2 (germline): SNHLY, FYNNEI. This CDR3 region has 12 residues. The V and J ends lost 2 bases and 5 bases respectively, with 5 bases between them. This CDR3 reads CASSESGDTQYF. The CDR3 DNA reads as TGTGCCAGCAGTGAATCGGGAGATACGCAGTATTTT. The complete variable domain, with remaining parts taken from reference TRBV2 and TRBJ2-3, reads EPEVTQTPSHQVTQMGQEVILRCVPISNHLYFYWYRQILGQKVEFLVSFYNNEISEKSEIFDDQFSVERPDGSNFTLKIRSTKLEDSAMYFCASSESGDTQYFGPGTRLTVL.

This sequence joins TRBV15 and TRBJ2-7; the D gene could be TRBD1 or TRBD2 (5 bases each). The CDR3 extends over 16 amino acids. Germline V CDR1 and CDR2: LNHNV, YYDKDF (reference sequence). The germline V and J ends were trimmed by 1 base and 0 bases, with 13 bases remaining between them. CDR3 nucleotides: TGTGCCACCAGCAGAGGAAGGTCAGGGAGCTCCTACGAGCAGTACTTC. Encoded protein: CATSRGRSGSSYEQYF.

This clonotype was found a few times. This rearrangement joins TRBV5-6 to TRBJ1-1; no definite D call. The CDR3 covers 14 residues. CDR1 is SGHDT, CDR2 YYEEEE, per germline. The V end was cut by 1 base, the J end by 8 bases, with 15 bases between. The CDR3 loop is CASSLLYISHEAFF. CDR3 bases: TGTGCCAGCAGCTTGTTGTACATCAGCCACGAAGCTTTCTTT.